Included here is one TCR beta chain sequence, with context. This entry is derived from a study of blood T cell repertoires in COVID-19. Study as a whole: Sample material is recorded as cDNA or gDNA derived from T cells, B-cell-depleted T cells, or PBMCs.

Trimming stripped 6 bases from V and 0 bases from J, with 14 bases between. Germline assignment: CDR1 MNHEY and CDR2 SVGAGI. The CDR3 spans 15 residues. TCRdb's table, derived via immunoSEQ multiplex PCR, lists solely in-frame clones and lacks some. The table lists 150,000 to 200,000 clones, approximately 80% of them singletons. The sample comprised PBMCs or T cells enriched from blood (not recorded which). This sequence originates from a man over 45 who had recovered from COVID-19. The rearrangement links TRBV6-5 to TRBJ1-2, with D tentatively TRBD1 (5 bases). The CDR3 nucleotides are TGTGCCAGCAGCAAGGGACTGAACCCTAACTATGGCTACACCTTC. Translated, it gives CASSKGLNPNYGYTF.